The 28 T cell receptor beta chains below come from one sample, sequenced in a study of response to subunit inactivated influenza vaccine. TCRdb passed the RT-PCR reads through MiXCR, listing each CDR3 protein once. Found here are more than 450,000 distinct CDR3 sequences, 11% of them singletons; the top ten hold more than 9.5%. The same specimen was also included in a second study, on T cells expressing NK-cell markers. As that study records: Making the TCR beta cDNA relied on 5'RACE template switching with UMIs.

Source: PBMCs from blood, taken on the day of vaccination. The receptors here all came from a man between 50 and 59 years old who received an inactivated influenza vaccine.

There are many counts of this clonotype. This chain uses TRBV6-5 with TRBJ2-7, with D perhaps TRBD1 (6 bases). V lost 4 bases and J 5 bases, leaving 21 bases between the germline ends. The germline V gene encodes CDR1 MNHEY and CDR2 SVGAGI. The CDR3 extends over 16 amino acids. CDR3 sequence (DNA): TGTGCCAGCAGTTCTAGAAGGGCAGGGGTAAGGAACGAGCAGTACTTC. This codes for CASSSRRAGVRNEQYF.

This clonotype has just a few counts. This rearrangement joins TRBV12-3 or TRBV12-4 to TRBJ1-2; 7 bases line up with TRBD1. Losses at the gene ends were 3 bases for V and 8 bases for J; bases not matched to a gene: 6. CDR3 size: 13 residues. The CDR3 sequence is CASSLGTAGGYTF. Here the CDR3 DNA reads TGTGCCAGCAGTTTGGGGACAGCGGGAGGCTACACCTTC.

Written as DNA, the CDR3 is TGTGCCACCGGCCGAGAGTGGGGAACTTTCTCCTACGAGCAGTACTTC. Translating it yields CATGREWGTFSYEQYF. This chain uses TRBV6-2 or TRBV6-3 with TRBJ2-7; D remains unclear. The germline gives CDR1 MNHEY, CDR2 SVGEGT. V was trimmed by 10 bases and J by 0 bases, leaving 22 bases between them. This CDR3 has 16 amino acids.

This clonotype was found a few times. The rearrangement joins TRBV5-6 to TRBJ2-1; 13 nucleotides match TRBD2. The CDR3 sequence is 18 residues long. Per germline, CDR1 SGHDT and CDR2 YYEEEE. Germline trimming cut 1 base from V and 4 bases from J; bases unmatched to any gene: 8. The CDR3 here is CASSLSVLAGGLYNEQFF. CDR3 sequence (DNA): TGTGCCAGCAGCTTGTCTGTACTAGCGGGAGGGCTGTACAATGAGCAGTTCTTC.

This clonotype was seen a handful of times. The chain has TRBV20-1 and TRBJ2-3, with 8 bases that match TRBD2. CDR3 length: 17 amino acids. V gave up 0 bases and J gave up 0 bases; unmatched junction bases: 8. Germline-derived CDR1 and CDR2 are DFQATT and SNEGSKA (reference sequence). The CDR3 region has the DNA TGCAGTGCTAGAGACGCGTTAAGCGGGAGCAGCACAGATACGCAGTATTTT. Its translation is CSARDALSGSSTDTQYF.

This clonotype appeared a few times. The rearrangement joins TRBV11-2 to TRBJ2-1, with D unresolved. Germline assignment: CDR1 SGHAT and CDR2 FQNNGV. This CDR3 has 12 residues. Trimming took 2 bases from V and 5 from J, leaving 4 bases between them. This CDR3 reads CASSLWNNEQFF. CDR3 coding DNA: TGTGCCAGCAGCTTATGGAACAATGAGCAGTTCTTC.

V usage is TRBV6-1 and J usage is TRBJ2-5, with TRBD2 matching 8 bases. The CDR3 is 19 residues long. The germline V gene encodes CDR1 MNHNS and CDR2 SASEGT. Trimming took 5 bases from V and 4 from J; bases not matched to a gene: 21. CDR3 DNA sequence: TGTGCCAGCAGTCCCGATTGGAGTCTAGCGGGCCGAGGGGCAGAGACCCAGTACTTC. Translated, it gives CASSPDWSLAGRGAETQYF.

This clonotype was counted a few times. The chain combines TRBV20-1 with TRBJ1-2; TRBD1 might be the D (6 bases). Trimming removed 3 bases at V and 3 bases at J, with 17 bases between. Germline assignment: CDR1 DFQATT and CDR2 SNEGSKA (reference sequence). This CDR3 spans 15 amino acids. The CDR3 loop is CSASRTAYEDYGYTF. The CDR3 coding sequence is TGCAGTGCTAGTCGGACAGCCTACGAGGACTATGGCTACACCTTC.

This clonotype has only a few counts. The CDR3 DNA is TGTGCCAGCAGTTTACGGGACAGACATTACAATGAGCAGTTCTTC. Protein: CASSLRDRHYNEQFF. The gene calls are TRBV28 and TRBJ2-1, with 7 bases that match TRBD1. V trimming: 2 bases; J trimming: 4 bases; junction bases outside the gene matches: 5. Germline CDR1 is MDHEN and CDR2 is SYDVKM. The CDR3 spans 15 residues.

The gene calls are TRBV20-1 and TRBJ2-1; 10 bases are a match to TRBD1. Germline V gives CDR1 DFQATT, CDR2 SNEGSKA (reference sequence). This CDR3 spans 15 amino acids. Trimming at V came to 6 bases and at J to 7 bases, leaving 12 bases not matched to a gene. This chain's CDR3 is CSAKRGTGAGNEQFF. The DNA for the CDR3 is TGCAGTGCAAAAAGAGGGACAGGGGCGGGTAATGAGCAGTTCTTC.

The chain links TRBV10-3 to TRBJ2-1, with 7 bases aligning to TRBD1. Germline-derived CDR1 and CDR2 are ENHRY and SYGVKD. V lost 0 bases, J lost 2 bases, and 4 bases stayed unmatched. The CDR3 is made up of 16 amino acids. The CDR3 loop is CAISESWGQTYNEQFF. The CDR3 bases are TGTGCCATCAGTGAGTCATGGGGACAGACCTACAATGAGCAGTTCTTC.

The sample holds many counts of this clonotype. The rearrangement uses TRBV7-9 and TRBJ2-1, with a tentative D call TRBD2 (5 bases). Trimming cost V 5 bases and J 4 bases, with 15 bases left between them. This CDR3 spans 15 amino acids. CDR1 is SEHNR, CDR2 FQNEAQ, per germline (reference sequence). Here the CDR3 reads CASSHAKRGYNEQFF. CDR3 sequence (DNA): TGTGCCAGCAGCCACGCAAAACGCGGGTACAATGAGCAGTTCTTC.

The sample holds many counts of this clonotype. The CDR3 reads CSARVGTSTDTQYF. The CDR3 DNA is TGCAGTGCTAGAGTGGGGACTAGCACAGATACGCAGTATTTT. The V and J genes are TRBV20-1 and TRBJ2-3, with a possible D match to TRBD2 (6 bases). The CDR3 runs to 14 residues. Trimming stripped 1 base from V and 0 bases from J, with 8 bases between. The germline V gene encodes CDR1 DFQATT and CDR2 SNEGSKA (reference sequence).

This clonotype was seen a handful of times. V gene TRBV12-3 or TRBV12-4 combines with J gene TRBJ2-1, with 10 bases lining up with TRBD2. With V trimmed by 7 bases and J by 8 bases, 11 bases remained unmatched. The CDR3 contains 15 residues. In DNA form, the CDR3 reads TGTGCCAGCACTATGGGAGCGGGAGGGCCGGATGAGCAGTTCTTC. This translates into CASTMGAGGPDEQFF.

This clonotype occurred a few times. The CDR3 spells CASSRSGPYEQYF. In nucleotides, the CDR3 is TGCGCCAGCAGCCGTTCAGGGCCCTACGAGCAGTACTTC. The chain links TRBV5-1 to TRBJ2-7, with D possibly matching TRBD1 (5 bases). Trimming shortened V by 4 bases and J by 2 bases, and 10 bases separated the two germline ends. Germline-derived CDR1 and CDR2 are SGHRS and YFSETQ. The length of the CDR3 is 13 residues.

This clonotype was observed at least ten times. The rearrangement links TRBV7-2 to TRBJ2-7; TRBD1 aligns across 9 bases. The germline V gene encodes CDR1 SGHTA and CDR2 FQGNSA. The ends lost 5 bases at V and 3 bases at J; junction bases unmatched: 5. The CDR3 covers 14 residues. The CDR3 nucleotides are TGTGCCAGCAGCGCAAGGACAGGGGACTACGAGCAGTACTTC. This encodes CASSARTGDYEQYF.

This chain joins TRBV18 and TRBJ2-5, with TRBD2 matching over 10 bases. CDR1 and CDR2 from the germline V gene are KGHSH and LQKENI. The CDR3 runs to 17 residues. V was clipped by 2 bases and J by 1 base; unmatched bases: 7. CDR3 residues: CASSPIVAGGPQETQYF. The CDR3 DNA reads as TGTGCCAGCTCACCAATCGTAGCGGGGGGTCCCCAAGAGACCCAGTACTTC.

This clonotype appeared a few times. The CDR3 DNA is TGCGCCAGCAGCCAAGAGACCCAGGGCTACAATGAGCAGTTCTTC. Its translation: CASSQETQGYNEQFF. The chain recombines TRBV4-1 with TRBJ2-1; D possibly corresponds to TRBD1 (5 bases). Trimming shortened V by 0 bases and J by 3 bases, and 9 bases separated the two germline ends. This CDR3 has 15 residues. Germline V lookup: CDR1 MGHRA, CDR2 YSYEKL.

The sample holds a few counts of this clonotype. The J gene is TRBJ2-5, the V gene TRBV7-2; tentatively, D is TRBD2 (5 bases). CDR1 and CDR2 from the germline V gene are SGHTA and FQGNSA. V lost 1 base, J lost 3 bases, and 9 bases lay in between. The CDR3 length is 14 residues. For the CDR3, the DNA is TGTGCCAGCAGCTTAGGGGTTAGCGAAGAGACCCAGTACTTC. Translated: CASSLGVSEETQYF.

This clonotype was observed many times. The chain joins TRBV7-2 to TRBJ2-5, with TRBD2 matching 8 bases. There are 15 residues in the CDR3. The trim removed 1 base at V and 4 bases at J, leaving 5 bases unmatched. CDR1 is SGHTA and CDR2 is FQGNSA in the germline V gene. The CDR3, as DNA: TGTGCCAGCAGCTTAGGTGCGGGGGGCCGAGAGACCCAGTACTTC. Translated: CASSLGAGGRETQYF.

V gene TRBV5-6 combines with J gene TRBJ1-3, with 9 bases lining up with TRBD1. The CDR3 length is 13 residues. V shed 7 bases, J shed 7 bases, and the junction held 6 bases outside the gene matches. CDR1 SGHDT and CDR2 YYEEEE come from the germline V gene. The CDR3 coding sequence is TGTGCCAGCGGACAGGGGTTTGGGAACACCATATATTTT. Protein product: CASGQGFGNTIYF.

This clonotype was found many times. The chain carries TRBV5-1 and TRBJ2-7; 7 nucleotides line up with TRBD1. J gave up 4 bases and V 4 bases, and 11 bases lay outside the gene matches. CDR3 length equals 15 residues. Germline values: CDR1 SGHRS, CDR2 YFSETQ. CDR3 protein: CASSQRQGAGYEQYF. For the CDR3, the DNA is TGCGCCAGCAGCCAAAGACAGGGCGCAGGTTACGAGCAGTACTTC.

This clonotype was seen a handful of times. V and J are TRBV12-3 or TRBV12-4 and TRBJ2-3, with D unresolved. The V and J ends lost 3 bases and 4 bases respectively, with 5 bases between them. The CDR3 has 12 residues. CDR3 sequence: CASSFVPDTQYF. Here the CDR3 DNA reads TGTGCCAGCAGTTTCGTCCCAGATACGCAGTATTTT.

Turning to this clonotype: An end of the junction differs from the germline gene, which may be a read error. The V gene is TRBV9, the J gene TRBJ2-1; 7 nucleotides agree with TRBD2. The germline V gene has CDR1 SGDLS and CDR2 YYNGEE. The CDR3 sequence is 15 residues long. CDR3 sequence reads: CASSGAERGENEKFF. The CDR3 nucleotides are TGTGCCAGCAGCGGCGCTGAGCGGGGTGAGAATGAGAAGTTCTTC.

This clonotype was recorded a few times. CDR3 in amino acids: CSVGGSGVTRETQYF. CDR3 nucleotide sequence: TGCAGCGTAGGGGGAAGCGGGGTCACCAGAGAGACCCAGTACTTC. The V and J genes are TRBV29-1 and TRBJ2-5; the D gene is possibly TRBD2 (7 bases). Trimming removed 6 bases at V and 4 bases at J, with 21 bases between. In germline, CDR1 is SQVTM, CDR2 ANQGSEA. The CDR3 runs to 15 residues.

The sample holds a few counts of this clonotype. The chain employs TRBV3-1 and TRBJ2-7; D may correspond to TRBD1 or TRBD2 (5 bases each). Germline CDR1 and CDR2: LGHDT and YNNKEL (reference sequence). V was clipped by 4 bases and J by 2 bases, with 12 bases between them. The CDR3 covers 14 residues. The CDR3 DNA reads TGTGCCAGCAGCCTGGGACGACATACCTACGAGCAGTACTTC. It encodes CASSLGRHTYEQYF.

In this sample, this clonotype turned up a few times. The V and J genes are TRBV4-1 and TRBJ1-3, with D possibly TRBD1 on 5 matching bases. Germline V gene sequence: CDR1 MGHRA, CDR2 YSYEKL. Trimming stripped 1 base from V and 2 bases from J, with 9 bases between. The length of the CDR3 is 15 residues. The CDR3 spells CASSQGGWTGNTIYF. CDR3 nucleotide sequence: TGCGCCAGCAGCCAAGGGGGGTGGACTGGAAACACCATATATTTT.

The V gene is TRBV28, the J gene TRBJ2-7; weak D call: TRBD2 (6 bases). The CDR3 spans 15 residues. Trimming removed 6 bases from V and 3 bases from J, with 18 bases in between. Germline V gene sequence: CDR1 MDHEN, CDR2 SYDVKM. The DNA of the CDR3 is TGTGCCAGCAGCCCCAGGGACTTGCCCGTCTACGAGCAGTACTTC. It encodes CASSPRDLPVYEQYF.